Listed below are T cell receptor beta chains from one sample, sequenced in a study of cytomegalovirus exposure and HLA in healthy donors. Here immunoSEQ multiplex PCR was the method, and the copy in TCRdb shows in-frame clones only, minus some. Of tens of thousands of clones in the sample, roughly 94% were seen once. The specimen was PBMCs. These receptors all stem from a woman in her late teens or twenties in good health and CMV-seronegative. The CDR3 runs from the conserved cysteine through the conserved F or W. The D gene is left open where the match is weak. A clone size is listed for some rows: how often the clone was seen (once, few, many), or a class if it is expanded.

V	J	size	D	DNA	CDR3
TRBV7-9	TRBJ2-5	once	TRBD2	TGTGCCAGCAGCTTATCGAGCGGGGGGGAAATCAAAGAGACCCAGTACTTC	CASSLSSGGEIKETQYF
TRBV18	TRBJ2-3	.	TRBD1	TGTGCCAGCTCACCAGGGACAGATCGCACAGATACGCAGTATTTT	CASSPGTDRTDTQYF
TRBV9	TRBJ1-2	.	.	TGTGCCAGCAAGTCAGGGTCCCCTGGCTACACCTTC	CASKSGSPGYTF
TRBV5-6	TRBJ1-5	.	TRBD1	TGTGCCAGCAGCTTGCGTGGACAGGGTAGATACAATCAGCCCCAGCATTTT	CASSLRGQGRYNQPQHF
TRBV10-3	TRBJ2-7	.	.	TGTGCCATCAGCGGCGGAACCTCCTACGAGCAGTACTTC	CAISGGTSYEQYF
TRBV27	TRBJ2-5	.	.	TGTGCCAGCAGTTTATCAGAACACCAAATTCAAGAGACCCAGTACTTC	CASSLSEHQIQETQYF
TRBV4-3	TRBJ2-3	.	.	TGCGCCAGCAGCCAAGGATTACAGGGTTCCGATACGCAGTATTTT	CASSQGLQGSDTQYF
TRBV7-6	TRBJ1-1	.	TRBD1	TGTGCCAGCAGCCGCCGGGACAGGAGGAACACTGAAGCTTTCTTT	CASSRRDRRNTEAFF
TRBV5-4	TRBJ2-7	.	.	TGTGCCAGCAGCTTCTTGAGCTCCTACGAGCAGTACTTC	CASSFLSSYEQYF
TRBV7-2	TRBJ2-5	.	.	TGTGCCAGCAGCCCCCTACGGGGTAGCGTGTTAAGAGAGACCCAGTACTTC	CASSPLRGSVLRETQYF
TRBV19	TRBJ1-1	.	TRBD1	TGTGCCAGTAGTATAGACCTAACAGGGGTGAACACTGAAGCTTTCTTT	CASSIDLTGVNTEAFF
TRBV19	TRBJ1-5	.	.	TGTGCCAGTAGTATACTGGGGCCTAGCAATCAGCCCCAGCATTTT	CASSILGPSNQPQHF
TRBV27	TRBJ1-2	.	.	TGTGCCAGCAGTTTATCGTCCGGGTTCTATGGCTACACCTTC	CASSLSSGFYGYTF
TRBV19	TRBJ1-5	.	.	TGTGCCAGTAGTATTTTTGGGTCCGGAGGAGGCAATCAGCCCCAGCATTTT	CASSIFGSGGGNQPQHF